This T cell receptor beta chain was captured in a study of blood T cell repertoires in COVID-19. Study-wide context: From the United States, Italy and Spain came samples of acute and convalescent COVID-19.

In the source study's methods: Amplification of reference gene primers was used by the study to estimate nucleated cell counts. Sequenced by immunoSEQ multiplex PCR; TCRdb stores in-frame clones only, minus some. V, J and clone size are those of that table, while D and trimming were read from the DNA. The data hold 250,000 to 300,000 clones, with around 85% observed a single time. The junction had 7 bases not matched to a gene; V was cut back by 7 bases and J by 5 bases. This CDR3 is 14 amino acids long. Germline values: CDR1 MGHRA, CDR2 YSYEKL. The TCR was taken from a man aged 50 or older with active or convalescent COVID-19. The J gene is TRBJ2-2, the V gene TRBV4-1; 7 bases are a match to TRBD1. Sequencing was done on a sample of peripheral blood. The CDR3 spells CASKEGAQTGELFF. DNA for the CDR3: TGCGCCAGCAAAGAGGGGGCACAGACCGGGGAGCTGTTTTTT.